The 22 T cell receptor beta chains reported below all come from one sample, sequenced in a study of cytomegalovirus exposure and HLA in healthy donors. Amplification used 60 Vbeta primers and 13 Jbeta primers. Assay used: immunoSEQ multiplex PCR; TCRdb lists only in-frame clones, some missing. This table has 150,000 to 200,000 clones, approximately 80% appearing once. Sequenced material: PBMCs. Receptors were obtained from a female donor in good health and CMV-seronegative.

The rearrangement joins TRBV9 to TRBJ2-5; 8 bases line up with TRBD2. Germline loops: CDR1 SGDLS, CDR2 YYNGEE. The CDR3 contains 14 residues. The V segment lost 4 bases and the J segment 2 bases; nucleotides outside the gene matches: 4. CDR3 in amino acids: CASSRGGLQETQYF. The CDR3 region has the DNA TGTGCCAGCAGCCGCGGGGGGCTGCAAGAGACCCAGTACTTC.

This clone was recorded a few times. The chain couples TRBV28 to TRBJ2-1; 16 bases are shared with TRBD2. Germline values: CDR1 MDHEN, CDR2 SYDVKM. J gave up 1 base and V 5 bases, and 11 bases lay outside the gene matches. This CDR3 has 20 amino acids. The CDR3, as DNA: TGTGCCAGCAGTCCTACCGGGACTAGCGGGAGGGCCCGATCCTACAATGAGCAGTTCTTC. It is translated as CASSPTGTSGRARSYNEQFF.

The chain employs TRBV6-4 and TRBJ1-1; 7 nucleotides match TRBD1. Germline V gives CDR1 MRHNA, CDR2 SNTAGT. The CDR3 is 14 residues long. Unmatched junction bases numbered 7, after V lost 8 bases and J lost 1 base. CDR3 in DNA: TGTGCCAGCTGCCGGGACAGCGGGAACACTGAAGCTTTCTTT. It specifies CASCRDSGNTEAFF.

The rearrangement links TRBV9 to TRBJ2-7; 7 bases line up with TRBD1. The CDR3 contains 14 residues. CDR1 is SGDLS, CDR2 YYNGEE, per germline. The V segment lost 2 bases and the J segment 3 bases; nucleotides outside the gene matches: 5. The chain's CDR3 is CASSVDGTVYEQYF. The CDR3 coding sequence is TGTGCCAGCAGCGTGGACGGGACAGTCTACGAGCAGTACTTC.

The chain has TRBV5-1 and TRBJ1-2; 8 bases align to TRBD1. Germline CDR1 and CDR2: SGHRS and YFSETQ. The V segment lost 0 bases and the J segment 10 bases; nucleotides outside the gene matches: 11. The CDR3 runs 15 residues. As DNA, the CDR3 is TGCGCCAGCAGCTTGGCCCTGACAGGGGTCTTTGACTACACCTTC. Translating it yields CASSLALTGVFDYTF.

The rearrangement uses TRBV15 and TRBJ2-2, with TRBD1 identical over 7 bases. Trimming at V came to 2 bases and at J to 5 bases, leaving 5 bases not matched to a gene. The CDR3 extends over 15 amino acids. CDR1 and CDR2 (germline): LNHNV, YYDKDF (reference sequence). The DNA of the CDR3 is TGTGCCACCAGCAGATTAAGACAGGGAACCGGGGAGCTGTTTTTT. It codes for CATSRLRQGTGELFF.

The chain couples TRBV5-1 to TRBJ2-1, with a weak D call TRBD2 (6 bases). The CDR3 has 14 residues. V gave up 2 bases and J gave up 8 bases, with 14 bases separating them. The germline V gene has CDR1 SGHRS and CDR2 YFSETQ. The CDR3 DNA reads TGCGCCAGCAGCTTTGAGACTAGAAAGGATGAGCAGTTCTTC. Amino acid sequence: CASSFETRKDEQFF.

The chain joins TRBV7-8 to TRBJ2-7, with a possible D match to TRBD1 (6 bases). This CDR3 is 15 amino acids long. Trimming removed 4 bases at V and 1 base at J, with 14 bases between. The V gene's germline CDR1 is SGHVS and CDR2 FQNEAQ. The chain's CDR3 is CASSSSGGQSYEQYF. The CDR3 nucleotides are TGTGCCAGCAGCTCCTCAGGAGGACAGTCCTACGAGCAGTACTTC.

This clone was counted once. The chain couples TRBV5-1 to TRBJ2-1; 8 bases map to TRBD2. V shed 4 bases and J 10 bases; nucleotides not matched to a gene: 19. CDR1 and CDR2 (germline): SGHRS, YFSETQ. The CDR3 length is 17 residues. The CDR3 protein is CASSLEPGVGGAREQFF. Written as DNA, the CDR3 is TGCGCCAGCAGCCTCGAGCCGGGTGTCGGGGGGGCCAGGGAGCAGTTCTTC. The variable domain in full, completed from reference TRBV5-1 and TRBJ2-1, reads KAGVTQTPRYLIKTRGQQVTLSCSPISGHRSVSWYQQTPGQGLQFLFEYFSETQRNKGNFPGRFSGRQFSNSRSEMNVSTLELGDSALYLCASSLEPGVGGAREQFFGPGTRLTVL.

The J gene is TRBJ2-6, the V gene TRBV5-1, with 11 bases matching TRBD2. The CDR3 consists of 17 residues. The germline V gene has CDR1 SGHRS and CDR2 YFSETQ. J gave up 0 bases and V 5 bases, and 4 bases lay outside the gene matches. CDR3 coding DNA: TGCGCCAGCAGAATTAGCGGGGGGGTCTCTGGGGCCAACGTCCTGACTTTC. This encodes CASRISGGVSGANVLTF.

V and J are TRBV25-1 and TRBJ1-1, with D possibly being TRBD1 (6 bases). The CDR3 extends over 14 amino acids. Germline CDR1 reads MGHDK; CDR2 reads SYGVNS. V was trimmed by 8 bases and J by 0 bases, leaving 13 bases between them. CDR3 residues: CASGSTGMNTEAFF. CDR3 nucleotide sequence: TGTGCCAGCGGATCGACAGGAATGAACACTGAAGCTTTCTTT.

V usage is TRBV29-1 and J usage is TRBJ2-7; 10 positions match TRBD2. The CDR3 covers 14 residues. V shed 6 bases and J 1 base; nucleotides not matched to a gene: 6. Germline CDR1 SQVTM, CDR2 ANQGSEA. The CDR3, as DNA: TGCAGCGTGGTACTAGCGGGGCTTTCCTACGAGCAGTACTTC. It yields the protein CSVVLAGLSYEQYF.

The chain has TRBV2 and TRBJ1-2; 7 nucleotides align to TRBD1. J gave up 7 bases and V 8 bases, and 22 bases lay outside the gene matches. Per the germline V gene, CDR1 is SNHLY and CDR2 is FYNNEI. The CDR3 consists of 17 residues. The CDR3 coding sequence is TGTGCCAGCCTCCACCTCGAATCCCATCAGGACAGGTCTGGCTACACCTTC. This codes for CASLHLESHQDRSGYTF.

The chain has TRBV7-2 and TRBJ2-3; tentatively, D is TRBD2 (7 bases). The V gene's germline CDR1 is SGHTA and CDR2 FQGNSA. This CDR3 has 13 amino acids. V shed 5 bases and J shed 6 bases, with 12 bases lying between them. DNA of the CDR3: TGTGCCAGCAGCCTGGGGGGGCTGGATACGCAGTATTTT. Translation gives CASSLGGLDTQYF.

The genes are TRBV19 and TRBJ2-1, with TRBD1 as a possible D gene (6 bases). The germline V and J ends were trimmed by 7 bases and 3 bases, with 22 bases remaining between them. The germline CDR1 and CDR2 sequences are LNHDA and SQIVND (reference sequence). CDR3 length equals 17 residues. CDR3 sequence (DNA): TGTGCCAGTATGGACAGATTAGGTGTCCCGGTCTACAATGAGCAGTTCTTC. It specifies CASMDRLGVPVYNEQFF.

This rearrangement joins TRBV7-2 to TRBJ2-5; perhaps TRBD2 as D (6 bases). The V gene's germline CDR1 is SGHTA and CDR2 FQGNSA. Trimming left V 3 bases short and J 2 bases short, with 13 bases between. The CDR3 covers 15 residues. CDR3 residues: CASSLRRGKQETQYF. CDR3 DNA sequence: TGTGCCAGCAGCTTGAGACGGGGGAAGCAAGAGACCCAGTACTTC.

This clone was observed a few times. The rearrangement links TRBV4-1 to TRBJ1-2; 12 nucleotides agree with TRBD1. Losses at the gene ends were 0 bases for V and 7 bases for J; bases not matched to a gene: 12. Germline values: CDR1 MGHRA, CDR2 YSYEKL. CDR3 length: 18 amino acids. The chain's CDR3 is CASSQDLWDRGHRVGYTF. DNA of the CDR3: TGCGCCAGCAGCCAAGATCTCTGGGACAGGGGGCATCGAGTTGGCTACACCTTC.

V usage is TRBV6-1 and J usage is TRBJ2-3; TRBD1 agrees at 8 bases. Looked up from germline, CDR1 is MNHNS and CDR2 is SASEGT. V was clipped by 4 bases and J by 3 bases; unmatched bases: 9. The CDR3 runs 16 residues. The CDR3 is CASSVRSGGLTDTQYF. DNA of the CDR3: TGTGCCAGCAGTGTCCGATCAGGGGGCCTGACAGATACGCAGTATTTT.

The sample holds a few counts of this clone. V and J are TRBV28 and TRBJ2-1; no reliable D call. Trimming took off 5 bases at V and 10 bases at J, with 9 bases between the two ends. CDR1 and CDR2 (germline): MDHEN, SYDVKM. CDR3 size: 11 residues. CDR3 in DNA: TGTGCCAGCAGTGGAGTCTACGAGCAGTTCTTC. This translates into CASSGVYEQFF.

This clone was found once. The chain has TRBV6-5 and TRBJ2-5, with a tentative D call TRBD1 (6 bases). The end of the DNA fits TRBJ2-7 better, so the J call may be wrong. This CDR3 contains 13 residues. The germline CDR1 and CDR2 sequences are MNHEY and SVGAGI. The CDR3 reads CASSNTQGVEQYF. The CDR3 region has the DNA TGTGCCAGCAGTAACACACAGGGCGTCGAGCAGTACTTC.

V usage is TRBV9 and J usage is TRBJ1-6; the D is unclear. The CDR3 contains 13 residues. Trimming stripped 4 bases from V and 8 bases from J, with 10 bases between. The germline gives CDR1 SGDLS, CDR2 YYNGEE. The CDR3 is CASSPQLDSPLHF. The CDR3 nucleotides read TGTGCCAGCAGCCCTCAGTTGGATTCACCCCTCCACTTT.

CDR3 in amino acids: CASSPPRGTQYF. DNA of the CDR3: TGTGCCAGCAGCCCCCCCCGGGGGACCCAGTACTTC. The rearrangement uses TRBV9 and TRBJ2-5; tentatively, D is TRBD2 (5 bases). CDR1 and CDR2 from the germline V gene are SGDLS and YYNGEE. This CDR3 is 12 amino acids long. V dropped 4 bases and J dropped 7 bases, with 11 bases sitting between them.